Below are 30 T cell receptor beta chains sequenced from a single sample in a study of blood T cells in healthy people across ages (dated by TCRdb to between 2015 and 2017). The receptor library was made with 5' RACE. Sequencing instrument: Illumina HiSeq 2500. The second PCR ran for about 6 to 11 cycles and used a J-beta primer mix along with a sample-barcoded 5' primer. TCRdb reran the public reads through fastp at Q25 and MiXCR, keeping productive beta chains. CDR3 protein sequences are deduplicated, and each keeps its most common genes and DNA. This sample is represented by some 1.7 million distinct CDR3 sequences; 28% of them were singletons. The top ten constitute roughly 8% of the sample. The sample comprised blood. These receptors all stem from a woman in her twenties or thirties in good health.

In the case of this clonotype: Lacking the conserved final phenylalanine or tryptophan, this CDR3 likely reflects a read error. The chain uses TRBV7-2 and TRBJ2-1; D is unclear. Trimming stripped 1 base from V and 2 bases from J, with 3 bases between. CDR1 SGHTA and CDR2 FQGNSA come from the germline V gene. This CDR3 is 13 amino acids long. The CDR3 protein is CASSLGTYNEQFL. For the CDR3, the DNA is TGTGCCAGCAGCTTAGGCACCTACAATGAGCAGTTCCTC.

For this clonotype: A read error may produce the germline difference seen at one junction end. The chain joins TRBV2 to TRBJ2-6, with TRBD2 identical over 13 bases. CDR1 and CDR2 from the germline V gene are SNHLY and FYNNEI. The CDR3 is 14 amino acids. CDR3 sequence reads: CASRGLAGTNVPTF. The CDR3, as DNA: TGTGCCAGCAGGGGACTAGCGGGGACCAACGTCCCGACTTTC.

As regards this clonotype: Being one base from a much bigger clone, this may be a read error. The V gene is TRBV25-1, the J gene TRBJ2-7; TRBD2 is a possible D gene (5 bases). The closer fit of TRBJ2-5 to the DNA end suggests the J call may be wrong. Germline V lookup: CDR1 MGHDK, CDR2 SYGVNS. The length of the CDR3 is 13 residues. In DNA form, the CDR3 reads TGTGCCAACAGTGATAGCGTAGAAGAGACCCAGTACTTC. Protein product: CANSDSVEETQYF.

The chain joins TRBV5-4 to TRBJ2-7, with D maybe TRBD1 (5 bases). V dropped 0 bases and J dropped 5 bases, with 9 bases sitting between them. The CDR3 runs to 13 residues. CDR1 is SGHNT and CDR2 is YYREEE in the germline V gene (reference sequence). The CDR3 here is CASSLAGFNEQYF. The CDR3 DNA reads TGTGCCAGCAGCTTGGCAGGGTTCAACGAGCAGTACTTC.

J is TRBJ2-3 and V is TRBV5-1; tentatively, D is TRBD1 or TRBD2 (5 bases each). Trimming removed 7 bases from V and 5 bases from J, with 14 bases in between. Germline CDR1 is SGHRS and CDR2 is YFSETQ. The CDR3 extends over 13 amino acids. The DNA of the CDR3 is TGCGCCAGCTCAACCGGGGACCTAGATACGCAGTATTTT. It is translated as CASSTGDLDTQYF.

The sample holds many counts of this clonotype. This chain's CDR3 is CSATDRGKAYEQYF. The CDR3 DNA reads TGCAGTGCTACCGACAGGGGGAAAGCCTACGAGCAGTACTTC. The rearrangement joins TRBV20-1 to TRBJ2-7; 9 bases match TRBD1. V dropped 4 bases and J dropped 2; count of bases not matched to a gene: 6. Germline assignment: CDR1 DFQATT and CDR2 SNEGSKA (reference sequence). The CDR3 loop spans 14 amino acids.

This clonotype showed up many times. This sequence joins TRBV10-2 and TRBJ2-1; TRBD2 matches 8 bases. Germline CDR1 and CDR2: WSHSY and SAAADI. Trimming cost V 4 bases and J 3 bases; bases outside gene matches: 5. The CDR3 has 15 residues. The CDR3 nucleotides are TGCGCCAGCAGTGTACAGCGGGAGTTCTACAATGAGCAGTTCTTC. Protein product: CASSVQREFYNEQFF.

The chain combines TRBV13 with TRBJ2-5, with 7 bases fitting TRBD2. Germline CDR1 is PRHDT and CDR2 is FYEKMQ (reference sequence). This CDR3 has 16 amino acids. The junction had 6 bases not matched to a gene; V was cut back by 1 base and J by 1 base. CDR3 region: CASSLVYGGSQETQYF. Written as DNA, the CDR3 is TGTGCCAGCAGCTTAGTTTACGGGGGGTCCCAAGAGACCCAGTACTTC.

The rearrangement uses TRBV7-6 and TRBJ2-6; no reliable D call. This CDR3 has 15 residues. V was clipped by 4 bases and J by 5 bases, with 12 bases between them. CDR1 SGHVS and CDR2 FNYEAQ come from the germline V gene. CDR3 bases: TGTGCCAGCAGCTCACCGACGGACCGGGCCAACGTCCTGACTTTC. Protein: CASSSPTDRANVLTF.

The chain couples TRBV7-2 to TRBJ2-7; D is uncertain. Germline lookup yields CDR1 SGHTA and CDR2 FQGNSA. The length of the CDR3 is 14 residues. V was clipped by 6 bases and J by 4 bases, with 16 bases between them. The CDR3 DNA is TGTGCCAGCAGAGAGACCCGCCCTGGTTACGAGCAGTACTTC. It codes for CASRETRPGYEQYF.

The genes are TRBV20-1 and TRBJ1-2; D remains ambiguous. V lost 0 bases, J lost 5 bases, and 10 bases lay in between. CDR3 length: 13 amino acids. Germline CDR1 reads DFQATT; CDR2 reads SNEGSKA (reference sequence). The CDR3 DNA reads TGCAGTGCTAGAGAGAACCTAGCGTATGGCTACACCTTC. It is translated as CSARENLAYGYTF.

Remarks on this clonotype: Sequence at one end of the junction differs from germline and may be a read error. The genes are TRBV12-3 or TRBV12-4 and TRBJ2-7; the match to TRBD1 covers 7 bases. CDR3 length: 14 residues. The DNA for the CDR3 is TGTGCCGGCAGGGGACAGAGTCTCTCCTACGAGCAGTACTTC. It is translated as CAGRGQSLSYEQYF.

Concerning this clonotype itself: At one end, the junction sequence differs from germline, possibly due to a read error. This chain links TRBV4-2 with TRBJ2-1; 8 bases line up with TRBD2. This CDR3 spans 17 amino acids. CDR1 and CDR2 (germline): LGHNA, YNFKEQ. The CDR3: CASSRFSGGSSHNEQFF. CDR3 nucleotide sequence: TGTGCCAGCAGCCGATTCAGCGGGGGCAGCTCCCACAATGAGCAGTTCTTC.

The J gene is TRBJ2-2, the V gene TRBV24-1; D is unresolved. This CDR3 comprises 13 residues. Trimming took off 1 base at V and 5 bases at J, with 4 bases between the two ends. Germline CDR1 and CDR2: KGHDR and SFDVKD. CDR3 bases: TGTGCCACCAGTGATTTAGCGACCGGGGAGCTGTTTTTT. Translated: CATSDLATGELFF.

The chain recombines TRBV6-1 with TRBJ2-7, with no clear D. Per the germline V gene, CDR1 is MNHNS and CDR2 is SASEGT. This CDR3 spans 14 amino acids. Trimming removed 7 bases from V and 4 bases from J, with 17 bases in between. The CDR3 loop reads CASNDVSAWYEQYF. In nucleotides, the CDR3 is TGTGCCAGCAATGATGTGTCAGCATGGTACGAGCAGTACTTC.

A remark on this clonotype: The junction differs from germline at one of its ends, possibly a read error. V usage is TRBV6-1 and J usage is TRBJ2-7; D remains ambiguous. The J call may be incorrect, as the DNA end agrees better with TRBJ2-5. CDR1 and CDR2 (germline): MNHNS, SASEGT. This CDR3 has 13 residues. This CDR3 reads CASSEKCQQTQYF. The CDR3 nucleotides are TGTGCCAGCAGTGAAAAGTGCCAACAGACCCAGTACTTC.

A remark on this clonotype: This may arise from a read error, as a much more abundant clone is one base away. This chain joins TRBV15 and TRBJ1-1; 8 bases match TRBD1. This CDR3 spans 13 amino acids. Germline CDR1 and CDR2: LNHNV and YYDKDF (reference sequence). V lost 5 bases to trimming and J lost 3 bases; unmatched junction nucleotides: 2. DNA of the CDR3: TGTGCCACCAGCTTACAGGGGGACACTGAAGCTTTCTTT. It is translated as CATSLQGDTEAFF. Complete variable domain (other parts from reference TRBV15 and TRBJ1-1): DAMVIQNPRYQVTQFGKPVTLSCSQTLNHNVMYWYQQKSSQAPKLLFHYYDKDFNNEADTPDNFQSRRPNTSFCFLDIRSPGLGDTAMYLCATSLQGDTEAFFGQGTRLTVV.

The CDR3 protein is CASSQVGGAQQFF. In DNA, the CDR3 is TGTGCCAGCAGCCAAGTTGGGGGGGCCCAGCAGTTCTTC. The V gene is TRBV3-1, the J gene TRBJ2-1; perhaps TRBD2 as D (7 bases). Germline V gives CDR1 LGHDT, CDR2 YNNKEL (reference sequence). V was pared by 1 base and J by 11 bases, with 12 bases between. This CDR3 contains 13 residues.

To note about this clonotype: One junction end disagrees with the germline gene, perhaps due to a read error. The rearrangement links TRBV9 to TRBJ2-1, with D possibly matching TRBD2 (7 bases). CDR3 length: 16 residues. In germline, CDR1 is SGDLS, CDR2 YYNGEE. The DNA for the CDR3 is TGTACCAGCAGCCCAGGGGACTACCGCTCCTACAATGAGCAGTTCTTC. The encoded protein is CTSSPGDYRSYNEQFF.

V is TRBV7-2 and J is TRBJ1-1; D perhaps matches TRBD1 (5 bases). V was clipped by 5 bases and J by 5 bases, with 15 bases between them. The CDR3 loop spans 14 amino acids. CDR1 is SGHTA and CDR2 is FQGNSA in the germline V gene. The CDR3 spells CASSRGPGRTEAFF. The DNA for the CDR3 is TGTGCCAGCAGCAGGGGCCCGGGGAGGACTGAAGCTTTCTTT. The whole variable domain, remainder taken from reference TRBV7-2 and TRBJ1-1, is GAGVSQSPSNKVTEKGKDVELRCDPISGHTALYWYRQSLGQGLEFLIYFQGNSAPDKSGLPSDRFSAERTGGSVSTLTIQRTQQEDSAVYLCASSRGPGRTEAFFGQGTRLTVV.

The V gene is TRBV29-1, the J gene TRBJ2-7; D unclear. V lost 8 bases and J lost 4, with 18 bases in between. The CDR3 contains 13 residues. Germline values: CDR1 SQVTM, CDR2 ANQGSEA. CDR3 in DNA: TGCAGCATTGGTTCTGGGGTCGGATACGAGCAGTACTTC. Protein: CSIGSGVGYEQYF.

This clonotype has more than one count but fewer than ten. The J gene is TRBJ2-7, the V gene TRBV5-8, with TRBD1 matching 9 bases. Germline lookup yields CDR1 SGHTS and CDR2 YDEGEE. The CDR3 is 14 amino acids. The trim removed 2 bases at V and 5 bases at J, leaving 5 bases unmatched. CDR3 sequence (DNA): TGTGCCAGCAGCTTATACAGGGGGCTACACGAGCAGTACTTC. Its translation is CASSLYRGLHEQYF. The whole variable domain, remainder taken from reference TRBV5-8 and TRBJ2-7, is EAGVTQSPTHLIKTRGQQATLRCSPISGHTSVYWYQQALGLGLQFLLWYDEGEERNRGNFPPRFSGRQFPNYSSELNVNALELEDSALYLCASSLYRGLHEQYFGPGTRLTVT.

This clonotype has more than one count but fewer than ten. The rearrangement links TRBV12-3 or TRBV12-4 to TRBJ1-2, with D perhaps matching TRBD1 (6 bases). The CDR3 spans 15 residues. V was cut by 5 bases and J by 4 bases, with 17 bases left in between. CDR3 sequence: CASSAHGGDPYGYTF. The CDR3, as DNA: TGTGCCAGCAGTGCCCACGGGGGCGACCCCTATGGCTACACCTTC.

The chain has TRBV12-5 and TRBJ2-1; TRBD2 matches at 10 bases. CDR3 length equals 16 residues. Germline CDR1 LGHNT, CDR2 FRNRAP. The junction had 5 bases not matched to a gene; V was cut back by 3 bases and J by 3 bases. The CDR3 is CASGFGSSGSYNEQFF. CDR3 in DNA: TGTGCTAGTGGTTTTGGTTCTAGCGGGAGCTACAATGAGCAGTTCTTC. The whole variable domain, remainder taken from reference TRBV12-5 and TRBJ2-1, is DARVTQTPRHKVTEMGQEVTMRCQPILGHNTVFWYRQTMMQGLELLAYFRNRAPLDDSGMPKDRFSAEMPDATLATLKIQPSEPRDSAVYFCASGFGSSGSYNEQFFGPGTRLTVL.

This clonotype was detected a few times. J is TRBJ2-1 and V is TRBV27; 10 bases align to TRBD1. Germline V gives CDR1 MNHEY, CDR2 SMNVEV (reference sequence). The CDR3 is 15 residues long. The V segment lost 6 bases and the J segment 7 bases; nucleotides outside the gene matches: 9. CDR3 protein: CASSPSGQGRNEQFF. The DNA of the CDR3 is TGTGCCAGCAGCCCCTCGGGACAGGGGAGGAATGAGCAGTTCTTC.

This clonotype was counted only a few times. The chain employs TRBV7-9 and TRBJ2-3; 8 bases map to TRBD1. Trimming took 4 bases from V and 3 from J; bases not matched to a gene: 12. This CDR3 has 17 amino acids. The germline CDR1 and CDR2 sequences are SEHNR and FQNEAQ (reference sequence). The CDR3 DNA reads as TGTGCCAGCAGCTCGTCCTACAGGGGGATTCGTACAGATACGCAGTATTTT. Its protein is CASSSSYRGIRTDTQYF.

This clonotype was counted only a few times. DNA of the CDR3: TGTGCCAGCACTCTAAGCCAGGGGCGGACTGAAGCTTTCTTT. It specifies CASTLSQGRTEAFF. The chain employs TRBV3-1 and TRBJ1-1; D is perhaps TRBD1 (6 bases). Trimming took 7 bases from V and 5 from J, leaving 17 bases between them. Germline V gene sequence: CDR1 LGHDT, CDR2 YNNKEL (reference sequence). The CDR3 spans 14 residues.

This clonotype was seen many times. This sequence joins TRBV29-1 and TRBJ2-3; a possible D gene is TRBD2 (6 bases). Germline lookup yields CDR1 SQVTM and CDR2 ANQGSEA. The CDR3 has 15 residues. Written as DNA, the CDR3 is TGCAGTCTTAGGGGAGGAGCGGATAGCACAGATACGCAGTATTTT. Its translation: CSLRGGADSTDTQYF.

This clonotype was observed many times. The chain has TRBV29-1 and TRBJ2-3, with 8 bases identical to TRBD1. Per germline, CDR1 SQVTM and CDR2 ANQGSEA. The CDR3 is made up of 12 amino acids. J was trimmed by 4 bases and V by 8 bases; bases with no gene match: 5. The CDR3 DNA is TGCAGCTCTGGACAGGGTCCAGATACGCAGTATTTT. It encodes CSSGQGPDTQYF.

As to this clonotype: Just one base apart from a much larger clone, this may be a read error. The rearrangement joins TRBV7-3 to TRBJ2-1, with TRBD2 identical over 10 bases. Germline trimming cut 4 bases from V and 10 bases from J; bases unmatched to any gene: 7. CDR1 is SGHTA, CDR2 FQGTGA, per germline. The CDR3 consists of 14 residues. The CDR3 nucleotides are TGTGCCAGCAGCTGGCCGGGACTAGCGAGAGAGCAGTTCTTC. This codes for CASSWPGLAREQFF. Full variable domain (outside the CDR3, taken from reference TRBV7-3 and TRBJ2-1): GAGVSQTPSNKVTEKGKYVELRCDPISGHTALYWYRQSLGQGPEFLIYFQGTGAADDSGLPNDRFFAVRPEGSVSTLKIQRTERGDSAVYLCASSWPGLAREQFFGPGTRLTVL.